This T cell receptor beta chain was identified in a study of cytomegalovirus exposure and HLA in healthy donors. The length of the CDR3 is 13 residues. V lost 1 base and J lost 6, with 8 bases in between. Germline assignment: CDR1 SGHDN and CDR2 FVKESK. With 60 Vbeta and 13 Jbeta primers, the PCR was carried out. Data came from immunoSEQ multiplex PCR; TCRdb stores just in-frame clones and leaves some out. The repertoire holds about 190,000 clones, with under 85% as singletons. This receptor was identified in a woman younger than 30 in good health and CMV-seronegative. Material for sequencing was PBMCs. The genes are TRBV14 and TRBJ2-3; unclear D gene. The CDR3 protein is CASSQVTSDTQYF. DNA of the CDR3: TGTGCCAGCAGCCAAGTAACATCTGATACGCAGTATTTT.